This passage covers 11 T cell receptor beta chains from one sample sequenced in a study of early T cells in non-severe SARS-CoV-2 infection (dated by TCRdb to about 2021). The library came from 5' RACE. The listed sequencing device is NextSeq 500. TCRdb redid the processing of the public reads, applying fastp at Q25 and MiXCR, and retained in-frame beta chains. Rows are combined by CDR3 protein, so each entry shows the most common genes and DNA. The sample table lists 57,000 or so distinct CDR3 sequences, around an eighth of them with a count of one. The ten top clones hold around 4.5% of the sample. The sequenced material came from whole blood. The receptors were gathered from an adult who was a healthcare worker with PCR-confirmed SARS-CoV-2 infection or an uninfected control (not recorded which).

This clonotype has more than one count but fewer than ten. The chain is built from TRBV7-9 and TRBJ2-7, with unresolved D. The CDR3 runs 15 residues. With 5 bases removed from V and 1 base from J, the gap between germline ends came to 15 bases. The germline V gene encodes CDR1 SEHNR and CDR2 FQNEAQ (reference sequence). CDR3 nucleotide sequence: TGTGCCAGCAGCCACAATACCGAGAAATCCTACGAGCAGTACTTC. As protein: CASSHNTEKSYEQYF. The complete variable domain, with remaining parts taken from reference TRBV7-9 and TRBJ2-7, reads DTGVSQNPRHKITKRGQNVTFRCDPISEHNRLYWYRQTLGQGPEFLTYFQNEAQLEKSRLLSDRFSAERPKGSFSTLEIQRTEQGDSAMYLCASSHNTEKSYEQYFGPGTRLTVT.

This chain joins TRBV6-1 and TRBJ2-7, with D perhaps TRBD1 or TRBD2 (6 bases each). Germline V lookup: CDR1 MNHNS, CDR2 SASEGT. CDR3 length: 13 amino acids. V was trimmed by 6 bases and J by 6 bases, leaving 15 bases between them. The CDR3 DNA reads as TGTGCCAGCAGCTACAGGGCGGGGATCGAGCAGTACTTC. Residues: CASSYRAGIEQYF.

The V and J genes are TRBV6-6 and TRBJ1-6; 9 nucleotides align to TRBD1. Germline CDR1 reads MNHNY; CDR2 reads SVGAGI (reference sequence). J was trimmed by 8 bases and V by 8 bases; bases with no gene match: 4. The CDR3 covers 13 residues. CDR3 bases: TGTGCCAGCCGGGGACAGGGCGATTCACCCCTCCACTTT. The encoded protein is CASRGQGDSPLHF.

The table lists this clonotype with a few counts. The chain links TRBV5-6 to TRBJ1-1, with D possibly TRBD1 on 5 matching bases. The CDR3 consists of 20 residues. CDR1 and CDR2 (germline): SGHDT, YYEEEE. V was cut by 4 bases and J by 4 bases, with 32 bases left in between. CDR3 coding DNA: TGTGCCAGCAGCCAGGAGGCGGGGACGGGCCGGCTGGGTCCTGCCACTGAAGCTTTCTTT. This codes for CASSQEAGTGRLGPATEAFF.

This clonotype came up many times. The rearrangement links TRBV6-6 to TRBJ1-2, with D tentatively TRBD1 (5 bases). V was shortened by 10 bases and J by 2 bases, with 14 bases between the two germline ends. Germline V lookup: CDR1 MNHNY, CDR2 SVGAGI (reference sequence). The CDR3 spans 13 residues. CDR3 sequence reads: CATERGFNYGYTF. CDR3 sequence (DNA): TGTGCCACTGAGAGGGGTTTCAACTATGGCTACACCTTC.

The CDR3 DNA reads as TGTGCCAGCAGGACAGGGCAATACGAGCAGTACTTC. It yields the protein CASRTGQYEQYF. The chain employs TRBV2 and TRBJ2-7; 7 bases agree with TRBD1. CDR1 and CDR2 from the germline V gene are SNHLY and FYNNEI. Trimming cost V 6 bases and J 4 bases; bases outside gene matches: 3. The CDR3 runs to 12 residues. The full variable domain, rest sourced from reference TRBV2 and TRBJ2-7, is EPEVTQTPSHQVTQMGQEVILRCVPISNHLYFYWYRQILGQKVEFLVSFYNNEISEKSEIFDDQFSVERPDGSNFTLKIRSTKLEDSAMYFCASRTGQYEQYFGPGTRLTVT.

This clonotype came up many times. J is TRBJ1-4 and V is TRBV3-1; D is undetermined. The CDR3 contains 11 residues. Trimming took 1 base from V and 10 from J, leaving 4 bases between them. Germline V gene lookup returns CDR1 LGHDT and CDR2 YNNKEL (reference sequence). CDR3 sequence: CASSQAGKLFF. CDR3 in DNA: TGTGCCAGCAGCCAAGCGGGAAAACTGTTTTTT.

The CDR3 sequence: CASSYRDTQYF. The CDR3 nucleotides are TGTGCCAGCAGCTACCGGGATACGCAGTATTTT. The chain recombines TRBV7-2 with TRBJ2-3; D unclear. V was pared by 4 bases and J by 6 bases, with 5 bases between. The CDR3 length is 11 residues. The germline V gene encodes CDR1 SGHTA and CDR2 FQGNSA.

There are many counts of this clonotype. The J gene is TRBJ1-1, the V gene TRBV13, with TRBD1 matching 11 bases. Germline V gives CDR1 PRHDT, CDR2 FYEKMQ (reference sequence). The CDR3 is 17 amino acids. V shed 4 bases, J shed 0 bases, and the junction held 7 bases outside the gene matches. The CDR3 nucleotides read TGTGCCAGCAGCTCCCAGGACAGGGGGCGCTTGAACACTGAAGCTTTCTTT. Residues: CASSSQDRGRLNTEAFF.

This clonotype was seen a handful of times. V gene TRBV27 combines with J gene TRBJ1-6, with a tentative D call TRBD1 (5 bases). The CDR3 is 17 amino acids. The germline gives CDR1 MNHEY, CDR2 SMNVEV (reference sequence). Trimming shortened V by 3 bases and J by 0 bases, and 12 bases separated the two germline ends. CDR3 loop: CASSFKGPSSYNSPLHF. CDR3 sequence (DNA): TGTGCCAGCAGTTTTAAGGGGCCCAGCTCCTATAATTCACCCCTCCACTTT.

V and J are TRBV12-3 or TRBV12-4 and TRBJ2-5; D unresolved. V gave up 6 bases and J gave up 3 bases, with 5 bases separating them. The length of the CDR3 is 11 residues. CDR3 in amino acids: CASSRKETQYF. The CDR3 coding sequence is TGTGCCAGCAGCCGGAAAGAGACCCAGTACTTC.